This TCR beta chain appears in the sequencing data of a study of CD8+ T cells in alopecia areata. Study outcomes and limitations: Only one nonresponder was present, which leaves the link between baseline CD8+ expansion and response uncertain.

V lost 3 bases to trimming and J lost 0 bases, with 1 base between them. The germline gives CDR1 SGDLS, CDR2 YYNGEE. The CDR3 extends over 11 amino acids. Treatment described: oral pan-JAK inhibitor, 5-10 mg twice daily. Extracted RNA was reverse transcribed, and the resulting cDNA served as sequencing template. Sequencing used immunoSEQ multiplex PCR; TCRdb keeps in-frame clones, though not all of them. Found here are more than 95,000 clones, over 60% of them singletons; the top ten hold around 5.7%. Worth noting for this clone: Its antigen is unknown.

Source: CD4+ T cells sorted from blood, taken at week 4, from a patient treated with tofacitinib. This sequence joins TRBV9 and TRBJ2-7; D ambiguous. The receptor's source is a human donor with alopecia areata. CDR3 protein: CASSASYEQYF. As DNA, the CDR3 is TGTGCCAGCAGCGCCTCCTACGAGCAGTACTTC.